Shown below are 30 T cell receptor beta chains from a single sample sequenced in a study of blood T cell repertoires in COVID-19. Assay: immunoSEQ multiplex PCR; the TCRdb copy retains only in-frame clones and omits some. The sample contains 90,000 to 150,000 clones, around three quarters of which appear only once. The specimen was peripheral blood. The receptor source for this set is a woman at least 80 years old with acute or convalescent COVID-19.

A single count supports this clone. This same CDR3 is encoded by further DNA sequences in the sample. The chain employs TRBV7-2 and TRBJ1-1, with 10 positions matching TRBD1. The ends lost 8 bases at V and 0 bases at J; junction bases unmatched: 6. Germline loops: CDR1 SGHTA, CDR2 FQGNSA. The CDR3 totals 15 residues. CDR3 protein: CASRVTGGVNTEAFF. CDR3 sequence (DNA): TGTGCCAGCCGTGTGACAGGGGGCGTGAACACTGAAGCTTTCTTT.

This clone was seen only once. The chain links TRBV7-8 to TRBJ1-2, with TRBD1 as a possible D gene (6 bases). Looked up from germline, CDR1 is SGHVS and CDR2 is FQNEAQ. The CDR3 consists of 17 residues. Trimming cost V 0 bases and J 5 bases, with 19 bases left between them. DNA of the CDR3: TGTGCCAGCAGCTTAGCCTCTGGGGGGGGGACATATTATGGCTACACCTTC. It codes for CASSLASGGGTYYGYTF.

The CDR3 is CASSWGTSSEEQFF. CDR3 DNA: TGTGCCAGCAGCTGGGGGACTAGCTCAGAAGAGCAGTTCTTC. The chain carries TRBV5-6 and TRBJ2-1, with TRBD2 matching 9 bases. The CDR3 has 14 amino acids. The ends lost 3 bases at V and 10 bases at J; junction bases unmatched: 8. Germline values: CDR1 SGHDT, CDR2 YYEEEE. Full variable domain (remainder filled in from reference TRBV5-6 and TRBJ2-1): DAGVTQSPTHLIKTRGQQVTLRCSPKSGHDTVSWYQQALGQGPQFIFQYYEEEERQRGNFPDRFSGHQFPNYSSELNVNALLLGDSALYLCASSWGTSSEEQFFGPGTRLTVL.

V is TRBV5-5 and J is TRBJ1-5; TRBD1 matches at 7 bases. The CDR3 spans 15 residues. V was clipped by 3 bases and J by 6 bases; unmatched bases: 9. Germline CDR1 and CDR2: SGHKS and YYEKEE (reference sequence). As DNA, the CDR3 is TGTGCCAGCAGCTCTCAGACAGGGATGGGTCAGCCCCAGCATTTT. Protein: CASSSQTGMGQPQHF.

Regarding this clone: The junction differs from germline at one of its ends, possibly a read error. This rearrangement joins TRBV7-7 to TRBJ2-5, with TRBD2 matching 8 bases. Looked up from germline, CDR1 is SSHAT and CDR2 is FNYEAQ (reference sequence). The CDR3 length is 15 residues. This CDR3 reads CASTQGSGAGETQYF. DNA for the CDR3: TGTGCTAGCACCCAGGGTAGCGGGGCCGGGGAGACCCAGTACTTC.

The rearrangement joins TRBV5-1 to TRBJ2-5, with 7 bases that match TRBD1. CDR1 SGHRS and CDR2 YFSETQ come from the germline V gene. This CDR3 region has 16 residues. V shed 4 bases and J 5 bases; nucleotides not matched to a gene: 14. CDR3 in amino acids: CASSVFPQGSGETQYF. The CDR3 DNA sequence: TGCGCCAGCAGCGTCTTTCCACAGGGGTCTGGGGAGACCCAGTACTTC.

The chain has TRBV5-1 and TRBJ2-7; 10 nucleotides match TRBD1. Trimming at V came to 4 bases and at J to 0 bases, leaving 4 bases not matched to a gene. The V gene's germline CDR1 is SGHRS and CDR2 YFSETQ. CDR3 length: 15 residues. CDR3 residues: CASSRGTGDSYEQYF. In DNA form, the CDR3 reads TGCGCCAGCAGCCGAGGGACAGGGGACTCCTACGAGCAGTACTTC.

This chain uses TRBV27 with TRBJ2-1, with TRBD2 matching 14 bases. This CDR3 spans 17 amino acids. Per germline, CDR1 MNHEY and CDR2 SMNVEV (reference sequence). Trimming removed 5 bases from V and 6 bases from J; junction bases left unmatched: 9. DNA for the CDR3: TGTGCCAGCAGTCTGGGACTAGCGGGGGCCCCTGGCAATGAGCAGTTCTTC. Encoded protein: CASSLGLAGAPGNEQFF.

This chain connects TRBV4-1 to TRBJ1-4, with 7 bases lining up with TRBD1. The CDR3 contains 15 residues. Losses at the gene ends were 0 bases for V and 10 bases for J; bases not matched to a gene: 8. Germline-derived CDR1 and CDR2 are MGHRA and YSYEKL. The CDR3 loop is CASSQDLTGRRKLFF. In DNA form, the CDR3 reads TGCGCCAGCAGCCAAGATCTGACAGGGCGGCGAAAACTGTTTTTT.

The genes are TRBV2 and TRBJ1-4, with 8 bases identical to TRBD1. Germline V lookup: CDR1 SNHLY, CDR2 FYNNEI. The CDR3 consists of 14 residues. V was clipped by 7 bases and J by 4 bases; unmatched bases: 5. The CDR3 spells CASKIQGGNEKLFF. The CDR3, as DNA: TGTGCCAGCAAAATACAGGGGGGTAATGAAAAACTGTTTTTT.

The V gene is TRBV2, the J gene TRBJ2-3, with 11 bases fitting TRBD2. The ends lost 3 bases at V and 1 base at J; junction bases unmatched: 3. The CDR3 runs 16 residues. Germline V gene lookup returns CDR1 SNHLY and CDR2 FYNNEI. CDR3 nucleotides: TGTGCCAGCAGTGAGCAACTAGCGGGGGGCACAGATACGCAGTATTTT. Its translation is CASSEQLAGGTDTQYF.

The CDR3 reads CASSLTRGANTQYF. The CDR3 DNA reads TGCGCCAGCAGCTTGACCCGGGGGGCCAATACGCAGTATTTT. This sequence joins TRBV5-1 and TRBJ2-3, with D perhaps matching TRBD2 (7 bases). Trimming removed 1 base at V and 7 bases at J, with 13 bases between. Germline lookup yields CDR1 SGHRS and CDR2 YFSETQ. This CDR3 comprises 14 residues.

This clone was found once. The rearrangement links TRBV7-9 to TRBJ1-4; D unresolved. V was cut by 5 bases and J by 4 bases, with 11 bases left in between. The CDR3 is 14 amino acids. Germline CDR1 reads SEHNR; CDR2 reads FQNEAQ (reference sequence). The CDR3 sequence: CASSPVERNEKLFF. CDR3 nucleotides: TGTGCCAGCAGCCCGGTGGAGCGTAATGAAAAACTGTTTTTT.

V is TRBV6-5 and J is TRBJ2-4, with 8 bases fitting TRBD2. V lost 0 bases to trimming and J lost 6 bases; unmatched junction nucleotides: 7. The CDR3 loop spans 16 amino acids. Germline values: CDR1 MNHEY, CDR2 SVGAGI. CDR3 loop: CASSYSLSGSRNIQYF. The CDR3 DNA is TGTGCCAGCAGTTACTCGTTGAGCGGGAGTAGAAACATTCAGTACTTC.

A remark on this clone: At the DNA level, this CDR3 is encoded by other sequences in the same sample as well. The V and J genes are TRBV5-8 and TRBJ1-5; D might be TRBD1 (5 bases). The ends were cut back, 4 bases at V and 2 bases at J, with 13 bases in the middle. Germline CDR1 SGHTS, CDR2 YDEGEE. This CDR3 contains 15 residues. The CDR3 nucleotides are TGTGCCAGCAGCCCGACGGGGGGTGGCAATCAGCCCCAGCATTTT. Amino acid sequence: CASSPTGGGNQPQHF.

J is TRBJ1-1 and V is TRBV12-3 or TRBV12-4; no clear D gene. V gave up 6 bases and J gave up 12 bases, with 14 bases separating them. The CDR3 consists of 11 residues. CDR3 bases: TGTGCCAGCAGCCCTCAGTGGCAAACTTTCTTT. Its translation is CASSPQWQTFF.

This chain uses TRBV10-3 with TRBJ2-1; 8 positions match TRBD2. Germline-derived CDR1 and CDR2 are ENHRY and SYGVKD. J was trimmed by 6 bases and V by 10 bases; bases with no gene match: 17. The CDR3 sequence is 16 residues long. In DNA form, the CDR3 reads TGTGCCAGCACTGGGGGCGGCGGGGGGAAACTCAATGAGCAGTTCTTC. It is translated as CASTGGGGGKLNEQFF.

The table lists this clone with a few counts. The chain is built from TRBV6-5 and TRBJ1-2; D uncertain. CDR3 size: 15 residues. V lost 6 bases, J lost 4 bases, and 18 bases lay in between. Germline V gene sequence: CDR1 MNHEY, CDR2 SVGAGI. Written as DNA, the CDR3 is TGTGCCAGCAGGTCCCGGCCTCGGGAGGGCTATGGCTACACCTTC. Translation: CASRSRPREGYGYTF.

The genes are TRBV30 and TRBJ2-3; tentative D call: TRBD1 (6 bases). The CDR3 contains 13 residues. Trimming took off 3 bases at V and 1 base at J, with 8 bases between the two ends. Germline V gives CDR1 GTSNPN, CDR2 SVGIG (reference sequence). The CDR3 bases are TGTGCCTGGAGACAGGGAGGCACAGATACGCAGTATTTT. Translated: CAWRQGGTDTQYF.

This clone was picked up one time. The chain is built from TRBV5-5 and TRBJ1-1, with D possibly TRBD1 on 5 matching bases. V shed 3 bases and J shed 0 bases, with 12 bases lying between them. Germline CDR1 and CDR2: SGHKS and YYEKEE (reference sequence). CDR3 length: 15 residues. CDR3 residues: CASSSTGYMNTEAFF. Written as DNA, the CDR3 is TGTGCCAGCAGCTCCACAGGTTACATGAACACTGAAGCTTTCTTT.

The CDR3 protein is CASSPGQGLFSYNSPLHF. The CDR3 nucleotides read TGTGCCAGCAGCCCTGGACAGGGACTATTCTCCTATAATTCACCCCTCCACTTT. V usage is TRBV3-1 (or the pseudogene TRBV3-2) and J usage is TRBJ1-6; the match to TRBD1 covers 8 bases. The CDR3 has 18 residues. With V trimmed by 4 bases and J by 0 bases, 8 bases remained unmatched. Germline V gene lookup returns CDR1 LGHDT and CDR2 YNNKEL (reference sequence).

A single count supports this clone. The chain links TRBV30 to TRBJ1-4, with a weak D call TRBD1 (5 bases). CDR1 and CDR2 from the germline V gene are GTSNPN and SVGIG (reference sequence). This CDR3 region has 15 residues. V dropped 1 base and J dropped 4 bases, with 13 bases sitting between them. The DNA for the CDR3 is TGTGCCTGGAGTGGGTCGGGGACTTTTAATGAAAAACTGTTTTTT. Encoded protein: CAWSGSGTFNEKLFF.

This clone was detected once. The genes are TRBV10-3 and TRBJ2-1, with 9 bases aligning to TRBD1. CDR1 and CDR2 (germline): ENHRY, SYGVKD. The CDR3 is 16 amino acids. The trim removed 2 bases at V and 4 bases at J, leaving 6 bases unmatched. CDR3 sequence: CAISETGTGSYNEQFF. In DNA form, the CDR3 reads TGTGCCATCAGTGAGACCGGGACAGGGTCTTACAATGAGCAGTTCTTC.

This chain links TRBV6-6 with TRBJ2-7, with a possible D match to TRBD2 (5 bases). The germline V gene encodes CDR1 MNHNY and CDR2 SVGAGI (reference sequence). V was clipped by 6 bases and J by 2 bases, with 8 bases between them. The CDR3 totals 12 residues. CDR3 bases: TGTGCCAGCAGCGCCGGGGCCTACGAGCAGTACTTC. It encodes CASSAGAYEQYF.

CDR3 sequence reads: CASSVGPPGNNSPLHF. CDR3 DNA sequence: TGTGCCAGCAGCGTAGGCCCCCCAGGGAACAATTCACCCCTCCACTTT. V and J are TRBV9 and TRBJ1-6; D perhaps matches TRBD1 (5 bases). V lost 0 bases and J 7 bases, leaving 14 bases between the germline ends. The CDR3 runs to 16 residues. Germline-derived CDR1 and CDR2 are SGDLS and YYNGEE.

The sample holds a few counts of this clone. The chain uses TRBV11-1 and TRBJ2-1, with TRBD1 matching 8 bases. Losses at the gene ends were 2 bases for V and 8 bases for J; bases not matched to a gene: 8. Germline CDR1 and CDR2: SGHAT and FQDESV (reference sequence). The CDR3 is made up of 15 amino acids. Here the CDR3 DNA reads TGTGCCAGCAGCTTAAGGTCCGAGACAGGGGATGAGCAGTTCTTC. It yields the protein CASSLRSETGDEQFF.

A few counts support this clone. This sequence joins TRBV6-5 and TRBJ2-7; weak D call: TRBD1 (6 bases). The germline gives CDR1 MNHEY, CDR2 SVGAGI. The CDR3 length is 13 residues. Trimming stripped 6 bases from V and 5 bases from J, with 14 bases between. For the CDR3, the DNA is TGTGCCAGCAGCCGAACAGGGCTCAACGAGCAGTACTTC. Translating gives CASSRTGLNEQYF.

The chain links TRBV20-1 to TRBJ1-2; D remains ambiguous. The CDR3 is made up of 14 amino acids. Trimming removed 3 bases at V and 4 bases at J, with 15 bases between. CDR1 is DFQATT, CDR2 SNEGSKA, per germline (reference sequence). The DNA of the CDR3 is TGCAGTGCTAGTTTCCAGGCCCTGGGCTATGGCTACACCTTC. It is translated as CSASFQALGYGYTF.

This chain connects TRBV19 to TRBJ1-5, with D possibly TRBD1 on 5 matching bases. CDR3 length: 15 residues. Deletions cut 0 bases from V and 3 bases from J, with 9 bases between. Germline values: CDR1 LNHDA, CDR2 SQIVND (reference sequence). CDR3 nucleotide sequence: TGTGCCAGTAGTATAGACAGGGCTCCCAATCAGCCCCAGCATTTT. It encodes CASSIDRAPNQPQHF.

This chain connects TRBV28 to TRBJ1-1, with D unresolved. The CDR3 has 13 amino acids. V lost 7 bases and J 0 bases, leaving 9 bases between the germline ends. Germline values: CDR1 MDHEN, CDR2 SYDVKM. CDR3 sequence: CASTYKLNTEAFF. In DNA, the CDR3 is TGTGCCAGCACCTATAAGTTGAACACTGAAGCTTTCTTT.